Listed below are T cell receptor beta chains from one sample, sequenced in a study of cytomegalovirus exposure and HLA in healthy donors. Generated by immunoSEQ multiplex PCR, the TCRdb table keeps only in-frame clones and is missing some. The sample has 45,000 to 60,000 clones; under 75% are singletons. The sequenced material came from PBMCs. Receptors were obtained from a man aged 25 to 45 in good health and CMV-seronegative. Both conserved end residues are part of each CDR3. The order of the fields is J gene, D gene, clone size, V gene, CDR3 DNA, CDR3 protein. D genes are given only for firm matches. Size is stated for part of the rows, as once, few or many counts, or as a class when the clone is expanded.

TRBJ2-1 | . | . | TRBV6-5 | TGTGCCAGCAGTCTCCGGGACACGGGTTTGGGGGAGCAGTTCTTC | CASSLRDTGLGEQFF
TRBJ2-1 | TRBD2 | . | TRBV9 | TGTGCCAGCAGCGTAGCGTCGGGAGGACCCTATGAGCAGTTCTTC | CASSVASGGPYEQFF
TRBJ1-1 | . | . | TRBV30 | TGTGCCTGGAGTGTTCCGGACACTGAAGCTTTCTTT | CAWSVPDTEAFF
TRBJ2-7 | . | . | TRBV11-2 | TGTGCCAGCAGCGAGCCGGGAACGGACGACGAGCAGTACTTC | CASSEPGTDDEQYF
TRBJ2-5 | . | few | TRBV21-1 | TGTGCCAGCAGCATCGGGGACAGGGGGCGTGAGGAGACCCAGTACTTC | CASSIGDRGREETQYF
TRBJ2-3 | TRBD2 | . | TRBV7-9 | TGTGCCAGCAGCTTAGTAGCGGGGAGCACAGATACGCAGTATTTT | CASSLVAGSTDTQYF
TRBJ2-7 | TRBD1 | few | TRBV5-4 | TGTGCCAGCAGCGGGACAGGGGAAGTCGGGCAGTACTTC | CASSGTGEVGQYF
TRBJ2-2 | . | . | TRBV5-5 | TGTGCCAGCAGCACCACAGGGATTTCGGCCGGGGAGCTGTTTTTT | CASSTTGISAGELFF
TRBJ2-7 | . | . | TRBV7-8 | TGTGCCAGCAGCTTACTGGGCAGGACGACGGGGGAGCAGTACTTC | CASSLLGRTTGEQYF
TRBJ1-1 | TRBD1 | . | TRBV6-5 | TGTGCCAGCAGCCAGACAGGGAGTCCGGGTACTGAAGCTTTCTTT | CASSQTGSPGTEAFF
TRBJ2-1 | TRBD2 | . | TRBV9 | TGTGCCAGCAGCGTAGTAACGGGAGCGGGAGGACTCAATGAGCAGTTCTTC | CASSVVTGAGGLNEQFF
TRBJ2-7 | . | . | TRBV7-6 | TGTGCCAGCAGCTTAGCGGACGAACGGGGCTACGAGCAGTACTTC | CASSLADERGYEQYF
TRBJ2-1 | TRBD2 | . | TRBV29-1 | TGCAGCGGGGCTAGCGGTTACAATGAGCAGTTCTTC | CSGASGYNEQFF
TRBJ2-1 | . | once | TRBV6-4 | TGTGCCAGCAGTGAACGGAGCGACTCCTACAATGAGCAGTTCTTC | CASSERSDSYNEQFF
TRBJ2-3 | . | few | TRBV7-6 | TGTGCCAGCAGGGGTGGGGGCGCAGATACGCAGTATTTT | CASRGGGADTQYF
TRBJ2-7 | . | . | TRBV1 | TGCACCAGCAGCCATCCGGGACTCGATCCCTACGAGCAGTACTTC | CTSSHPGLDPYEQYF
TRBJ2-5 | TRBD2 | . | TRBV5-6 | TGTGCCAGCAGCTTTGGATCTAGCGGCAGACAAGAGACCCAGTACTTC | CASSFGSSGRQETQYF
TRBJ2-7 | . | . | TRBV30 | TGTGCCTGGACCTTTGCGGGCTTACAAGTGGGCGAGCAGTACTTC | CAWTFAGLQVGEQYF
TRBJ2-7 | . | . | TRBV4-1 | TGCGCCGGCAGCCAAGATAGGATCCAGGGCCGCGAGCAGTACTTC | CAGSQDRIQGREQYF
TRBJ2-1 | . | once | TRBV2 | TGTGCCACCATGCGGACAGCCTACAATGAGCAGTTCTTC | CATMRTAYNEQFF
TRBJ2-7 | . | once | TRBV6-6 | TGTGCCAGCAGTTACTCCTCCTACGAGCAGTACTTC | CASSYSSYEQYF
TRBJ1-5 | . | few | TRBV5-6 | TGTGCCAGCAGCTTGCTTGGGGGAGGTGATCAGCCCCAGCATTTT | CASSLLGGGDQPQHF
TRBJ1-4 | . | once | TRBV30 | TGTGCCTGGAGCGCCGGAGCAGGGGATGAAAAACTGTTTTTT | CAWSAGAGDEKLFF
TRBJ1-1 | . | . | TRBV29-1 | TGCAGCGTTGAGGAACGGGGGAGGCGCGTGAACACTGAAGCTTTCTTT | CSVEERGRRVNTEAFF
TRBJ2-6 | . | . | TRBV25-1 | TGTGCCACCGGGACTGGGGCCAACGTCCTGACTTTC | CATGTGANVLTF
TRBJ2-5 | . | few | TRBV6-1 | TGTGCCAGCAGTGGCGACTACCAAGAGACCCAGTACTTC | CASSGDYQETQYF
TRBJ2-7 | . | . | TRBV19 | TGTGCCAGTAGTAGACAGCTGAGCTCCTACGAGCAGTACTTC | CASSRQLSSYEQYF
TRBJ1-1 | TRBD1 | few | TRBV5-4 | TGTGCCAGCAGCCCGGACGACAGGGGTCCTCGGAACACTGAAGCTTTCTTT | CASSPDDRGPRNTEAFF
TRBJ2-1 | TRBD2 | . | TRBV7-2 | TGTGCCAGCAGCCGGGCACCGGGACTAGCGGCAGCCTCCTACAATGAGCAGTTCTTC | CASSRAPGLAAASYNEQFF